A selection of T cell receptor beta chains follows, all from one sample in a study of shared clonotypes between healthy human individuals. The repertoire was sequenced with immunoSEQ multiplex PCR; TCRdb's copy has only in-frame clones and lacks some. The table lists about 600,000 clones, roughly 97% of them singletons, with around 0.058% in the top ten. The specimen was naive CD4+ T cells sorted from blood. The source is a woman in her twenties or thirties in good health. Each CDR3 is given with its conserved first and last residue. Each record gives: CDR3 DNA, CDR3 protein, J gene, clone size, V gene, D gene. A D gene is named only where the DNA matches it firmly. Size tells how often a clone was seen (once, few, many) or the class of an expanded clone, and some rows leave it out.

TGCGCCAGCAGCCGGCTGGAGGGGCTCTCTCAGCCCCAGCATTTT | CASSRLEGLSQPQHF | TRBJ1-5 | - | TRBV4-1 | -
TGTGCCAGCAGCTTCGGACAGGGGGAACAGCCCCAGCATTTT | CASSFGQGEQPQHF | TRBJ1-5 | - | TRBV7-2 | TRBD1
TGCAGCGTTGGGGGACTAGCGGCGTACGAGCAGTACTTC | CSVGGLAAYEQYF | TRBJ2-7 | - | TRBV29-1 | TRBD2
TGTGCCAGTACCGAAGGACCAAGCTCCTACAATGAGCAGTTCTTC | CASTEGPSSYNEQFF | TRBJ2-1 | - | TRBV7-2 | -
TGTGCCAGCAGCTTAGACGGGGGCGCACCGTATGAGCAGTTCTTC | CASSLDGGAPYEQFF | TRBJ2-1 | - | TRBV7-9 | -
TGTGCCGGAGGGGGGGGTATTGAGCAGTACTTC | CAGGGGIEQYF | TRBJ2-7 | once | TRBV2 | -
TGTGCCAGCAGTTACGGACAGGGCGGTCTCGAGACCCAGTACTTC | CASSYGQGGLETQYF | TRBJ2-5 | - | TRBV6-5 | TRBD1
TGTGCCAGCAGCCTGCGGACGGACTCGGCGCAGTATTTT | CASSLRTDSAQYF | TRBJ2-3 | - | TRBV14 | -
TGTGCCAGTAGTGTCGGGACATCCTATGGCTACACCTTC | CASSVGTSYGYTF | TRBJ1-2 | - | TRBV19 | -
TGTGCCAGCAGTCCCGGGTCAACCGGGACCGGGGAGCTGTTTTTT | CASSPGSTGTGELFF | TRBJ2-2 | - | TRBV25-1 | -
TGTGCCAGCAGGCTTTTTAGCGGGACCTACGAGCAGTACTTC | CASRLFSGTYEQYF | TRBJ2-7 | - | TRBV28 | TRBD2
TGTGCCAGCAGTGAAGCAGGGAGGCTTGGAAACACCATATATTTT | CASSEAGRLGNTIYF | TRBJ1-3 | - | TRBV25-1 | -
TGTGCCAGGTCCTTCGGGGGGGAGGAGACCCAGTACTTC | CARSFGGEETQYF | TRBJ2-5 | - | TRBV5-4 | TRBD2
TGTGCCAGCAGCTTAGCGCCCGGGGGGGCCACAGATACGCAGTATTTT | CASSLAPGGATDTQYF | TRBJ2-3 | - | TRBV7-9 | TRBD2
TGTGCCAGCAGTGCTGATATGAACACTGAAGCTTTCTTT | CASSADMNTEAFF | TRBJ1-1 | - | TRBV2 | -
TGCGCCAGCAGCATGGGACTAGCGGGAGCTGAGACCCAGTACTTC | CASSMGLAGAETQYF | TRBJ2-5 | - | TRBV5-1 | TRBD2
TGTGCCTGGAGGCGGCAGGTTAATGAAAAACTGTTTTTT | CAWRRQVNEKLFF | TRBJ1-4 | - | TRBV30 | -
TGTGCCAGCAGCTTAGAGCCAGGACAGGGGGGCACAGATACGCAGTATTTT | CASSLEPGQGGTDTQYF | TRBJ2-3 | - | TRBV7-9 | TRBD1
TGTGCCAGCAGTTATGAACAGGGGGGTCCCGGGGAGCTGTTTTTT | CASSYEQGGPGELFF | TRBJ2-2 | once | TRBV6-6 | TRBD1
TGTGCCAGCAGTTACTCGAGTCTAGCGGGAGGGTATGAGCAGTTCTTC | CASSYSSLAGGYEQFF | TRBJ2-1 | - | TRBV6-5 | TRBD2
TGTGCCAGCTCACCACAAGGGGGCCTTGGGGTAGAGCCCCAGCATTTT | CASSPQGGLGVEPQHF | TRBJ1-5 | - | TRBV18 | TRBD1
TGTGCCAGCAGGGGCCGAGGTCGGGGGCCTGGCTACACCTTC | CASRGRGRGPGYTF | TRBJ1-2 | - | TRBV11-2 | -
TGTGCCAGCAGTCTAGGACAGGGGTTAAGCGAAAAACTGTTTTTT | CASSLGQGLSEKLFF | TRBJ1-4 | once | TRBV28 | TRBD1
TGTGCCAGCAGCTCGACTTTCAGCTCTGGGGCCAACGTCCTGACTTTC | CASSSTFSSGANVLTF | TRBJ2-6 | once | TRBV5-8 | -
TGTGCCAGCAGTTACCTCAGCGGGACTAGCACAGATACGCAGTATTTT | CASSYLSGTSTDTQYF | TRBJ2-3 | once | TRBV6-5 | TRBD2